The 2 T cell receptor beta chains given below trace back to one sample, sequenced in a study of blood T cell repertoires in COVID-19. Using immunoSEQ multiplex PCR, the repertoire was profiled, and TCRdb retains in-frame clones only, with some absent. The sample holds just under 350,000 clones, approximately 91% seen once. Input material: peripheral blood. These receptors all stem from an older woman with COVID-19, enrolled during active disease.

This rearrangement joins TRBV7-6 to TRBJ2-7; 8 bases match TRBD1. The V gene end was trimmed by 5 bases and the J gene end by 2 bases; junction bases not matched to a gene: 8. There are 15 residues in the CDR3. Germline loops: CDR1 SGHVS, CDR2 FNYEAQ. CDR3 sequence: CASSPQGAPTYEQYF. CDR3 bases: TGTGCCAGCAGCCCTCAGGGGGCCCCTACCTACGAGCAGTACTTC.

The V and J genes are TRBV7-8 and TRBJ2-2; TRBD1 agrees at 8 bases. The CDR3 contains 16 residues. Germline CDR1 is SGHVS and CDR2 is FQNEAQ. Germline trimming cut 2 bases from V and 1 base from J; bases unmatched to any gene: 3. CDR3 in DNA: TGTGCCAGCAGCTTAAAAGGGACAGGGAACACCGGGGAGCTGTTTTTT. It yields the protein CASSLKGTGNTGELFF.